This paragraph reports one T cell receptor (beta chain). This clone was observed once. There is no known antigen for this receptor. No much larger clonotype is one base removed from it; base qualities were not supplied. The data belong to a study of T cell responses to AZD1222 COVID-19 vaccine (dated by TCRdb to the early 2020s). In terms of the full investigation: AZD1222 recipients with second doses at about 4 weeks or about 12 weeks were pooled, because spike-specific TCR depth and breadth did not differ between schedules. Trial participants were enrolled by age into 18-55, 56-69 and 70-plus year subgroups, with approximately 150, 30 and 60 TCR-sequenced participants respectively. A total of more than 230 trial participants underwent TCR sequencing, of whom 200 to 220 received two doses of AZD1222 and about 26 received two doses of the MenACWY control vaccine. Overall study results and their limits: A significant rise in spike-specific TCR breadth and depth was observed after two AZD1222 doses relative to day 0 and relative to MenACWY recipients. Only five to seven AZD1222 recipients were SARS-CoV-2 seropositive at baseline, limiting conclusions about previously exposed vaccinees. The 56-69-year group was small, and its depth increase did not reach significance, likely because of low power. Participants were mostly white British and included more females than males, and it was suggested by the authors that clonal diversity may have been underestimated. Vaccine-associated CD4 TCRs spanned the whole spike protein, with dominant responses in regions 160-218 and 743-854. No day 14 peak-response samples were available, so repertoires were characterized only after the peak T cell response. Reportedly, almost half of the unique spike-specific TCRs recognized epitopes lying outside the regions that are mutated in the B.1.351 and B.1.1.7 variants.

CDR1 is given as MNHEY and CDR2 as SMNVEV, both from the germline V gene (reference sequence). Reading from cysteine to phenylalanine, the CDR3 counts 15 amino acids. Left in the record is the CDR3 DNA by itself, 45 bases read in frame from the first base. Germline trimming: 3 bases from V, 6 bases from J; junction bases outside gene matches: 5. The CDR3 regions of human TCRbeta chains were analyzed by immunosequencing. The authors' pipeline ran thus. Repertoire TCRs were checked for matches against a reference library of SARS-CoV-2-specific TCRs that had been generated using the MIRA antigen-specificity platform. Breadth meant the fraction of unique TCRs that were SARS-CoV-2-associated, whereas depth meant the fraction of total T cells that were SARS-CoV-2-associated. Each spike-specific TCR was assigned to its reactive spike region and to a CD4 or CD8 class using the MIRA data. Log10-transformed breadth and depth values were compared by one-way ANOVA with Sidak's multiple comparisons tests. TCRdb obtained this table from immuneACCESS and retained in-frame rearrangements with V and J assigned. These tables miss some clones; where compared with another copy, unresolved V genes account for less than half of the shortfall, and the remainder is unexplained. That table is the source of V, J and clone size, and D and trimming were worked out from the DNA. A total of approximately 79,000 clones appear in this sample, about 90% of them only once. 15% to 20% of the sample comes from the top ten.

In the paper's terms, the time point label means: baseline before first vaccination. The vaccinee samples were drawn from two UK trials, COV001 and COV002, one of which was a single-blind randomized controlled phase 2/3 trial testing AZD1222 (ChAdOx1 nCoV-19) in healthy adults. Trial participant PBMC samples were collected at day 0 and day 28 after the second dose for TCRbeta chain sequencing. The starting material was peripheral blood, obtained on day 0 of AZD1222 vaccination. The clonotype was recovered from an adult in good health. The sequence is built from TRBV27 and TRBJ2-3; TRBD2 fits 11 bases in the junction. The CDR3: CASSLGLAGGDTQYF. The DNA is TGTGCCAGCAGTTTGGGGCTAGCGGGAGGCGATACGCAGTATTTT.